This T cell receptor beta chain was recovered during a study of vaccination and CD4 T cells after COVID-19. Study summary: Investigators took post-vaccine samples a median roughly 73 days after dose two, within a range of 14 to 241.

Points on this clonotype: The antigen is undetermined.

Treatment noted: approximately 9-day PBMC culture with coronavirus spike peptide pools or control peptides (ViraFEST assay). The Oncomine TCR Beta short-read assay was what sequenced the DNA obtained from cultured CD4+ T cells. TCRdb re-called the PCR reads with MiXCR, one entry per CDR3 protein. The sample lists fewer than 20,000 distinct CDR3 sequences, around three fifths occurring once. The CDR3 covers 17 residues. Trimming stripped 6 bases from V and 2 bases from J, with 21 bases between. CDR1 MDHEN and CDR2 SYDVKM come from the germline V gene. Material: CD4+ T cells from blood, cultured in vitro. V usage is TRBV28 and J usage is TRBJ2-3; unclear D gene. The receptor was derived from a human donor who had recovered from COVID-19. The CDR3 protein is CASSSPGQFEDTDTQYF. CDR3 nucleotide sequence: TGTGCCAGCAGCTCCCCTGGGCAGTTTGAGGACACAGATACGCAGTATTTT.